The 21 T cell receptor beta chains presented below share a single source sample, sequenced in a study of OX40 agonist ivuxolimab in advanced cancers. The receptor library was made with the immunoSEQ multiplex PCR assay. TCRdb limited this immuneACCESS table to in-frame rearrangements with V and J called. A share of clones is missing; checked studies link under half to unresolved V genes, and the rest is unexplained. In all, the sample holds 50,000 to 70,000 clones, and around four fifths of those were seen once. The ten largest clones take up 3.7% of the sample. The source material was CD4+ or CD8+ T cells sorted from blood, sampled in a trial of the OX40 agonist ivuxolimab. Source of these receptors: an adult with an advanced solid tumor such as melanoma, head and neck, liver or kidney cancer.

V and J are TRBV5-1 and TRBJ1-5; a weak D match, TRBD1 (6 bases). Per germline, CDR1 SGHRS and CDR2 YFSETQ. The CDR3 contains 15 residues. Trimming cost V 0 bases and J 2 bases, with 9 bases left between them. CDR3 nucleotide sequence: TGCGCCAGCAGCTTGGGGGAGGGGGGCAATCAGCCCCAGCATTTT. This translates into CASSLGEGGNQPQHF.

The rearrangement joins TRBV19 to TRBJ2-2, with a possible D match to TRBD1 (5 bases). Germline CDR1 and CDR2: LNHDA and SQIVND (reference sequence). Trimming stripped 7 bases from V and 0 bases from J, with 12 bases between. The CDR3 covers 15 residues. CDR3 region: CASTTLTANTGELFF. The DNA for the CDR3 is TGTGCCAGTACCACCCTGACAGCGAACACCGGGGAGCTGTTTTTT.

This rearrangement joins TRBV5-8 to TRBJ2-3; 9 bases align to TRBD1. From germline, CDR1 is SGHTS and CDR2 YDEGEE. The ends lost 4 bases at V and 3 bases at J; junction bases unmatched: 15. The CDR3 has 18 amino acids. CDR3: CASSEIITGGKRTDTQYF. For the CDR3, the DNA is TGTGCCAGCAGCGAGATCATTACAGGGGGCAAGAGGACAGATACGCAGTATTTT.

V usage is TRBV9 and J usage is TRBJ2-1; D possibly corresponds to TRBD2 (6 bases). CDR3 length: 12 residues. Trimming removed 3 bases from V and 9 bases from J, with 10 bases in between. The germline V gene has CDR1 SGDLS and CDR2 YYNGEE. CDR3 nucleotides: TGTGCCAGCAGCGCATCTAGCGTTGAGCAGTTCTTC. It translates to CASSASSVEQFF.

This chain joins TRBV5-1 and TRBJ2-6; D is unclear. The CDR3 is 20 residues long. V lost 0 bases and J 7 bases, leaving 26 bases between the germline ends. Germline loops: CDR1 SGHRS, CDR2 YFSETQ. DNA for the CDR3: TGCGCCAGCAGCTTGGAAGCACAGCGCGCTCTCGCGCGGAGCGCCAACGTCCTGACTTTC. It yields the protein CASSLEAQRALARSANVLTF.

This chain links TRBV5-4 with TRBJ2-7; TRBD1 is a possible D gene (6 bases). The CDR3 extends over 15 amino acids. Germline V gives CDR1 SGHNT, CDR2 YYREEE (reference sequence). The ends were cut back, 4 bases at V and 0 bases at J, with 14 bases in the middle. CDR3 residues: CASSNYRVSSYEQYF. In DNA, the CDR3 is TGTGCCAGCAGCAACTACAGGGTGAGCTCCTACGAGCAGTACTTC.

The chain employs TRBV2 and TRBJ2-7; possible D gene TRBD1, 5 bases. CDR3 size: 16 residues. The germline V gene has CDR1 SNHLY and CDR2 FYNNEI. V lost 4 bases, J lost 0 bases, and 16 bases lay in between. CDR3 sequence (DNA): TGTGCCAGCAGTGGCGACAAAATTAGGGGCTCCTACGAGCAGTACTTC. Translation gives CASSGDKIRGSYEQYF.

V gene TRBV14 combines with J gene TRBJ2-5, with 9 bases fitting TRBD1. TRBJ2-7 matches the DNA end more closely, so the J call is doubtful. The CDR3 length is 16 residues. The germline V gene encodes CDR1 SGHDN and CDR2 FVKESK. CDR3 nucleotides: TGTGCCAGCAGCTTTCGTCCCGGGACAGGGCCCTACGAGCAGTACTTC. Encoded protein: CASSFRPGTGPYEQYF.

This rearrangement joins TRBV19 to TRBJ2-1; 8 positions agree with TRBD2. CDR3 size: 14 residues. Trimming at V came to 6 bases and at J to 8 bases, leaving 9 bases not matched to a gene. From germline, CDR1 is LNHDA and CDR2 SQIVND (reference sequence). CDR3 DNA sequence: TGTGCCAGTAGCCCTAGCGGGCATGGGGATGAGCAGTTCTTC. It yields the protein CASSPSGHGDEQFF. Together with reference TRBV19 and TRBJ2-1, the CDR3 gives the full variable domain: DGGITQSPKYLFRKEGQNVTLSCEQNLNHDAMYWYRQDPGQGLRLIYYSQIVNDFQKGDIAEGYSVSREKKESFPLTVTSAQKNPTAFYLCASSPSGHGDEQFFGPGTRLTVL.

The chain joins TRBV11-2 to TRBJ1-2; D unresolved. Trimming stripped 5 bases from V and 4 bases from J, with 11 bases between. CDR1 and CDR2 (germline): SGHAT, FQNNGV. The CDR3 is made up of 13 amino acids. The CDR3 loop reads CASSQSGGYGYTF. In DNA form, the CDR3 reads TGTGCCAGCAGCCAATCCGGTGGCTATGGCTACACCTTC.

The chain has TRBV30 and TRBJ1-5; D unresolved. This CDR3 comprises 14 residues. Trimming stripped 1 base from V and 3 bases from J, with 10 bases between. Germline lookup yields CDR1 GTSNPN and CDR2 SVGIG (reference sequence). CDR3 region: CAWSGVSLNQPQHF. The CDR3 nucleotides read TGTGCCTGGAGTGGAGTATCTCTCAATCAGCCCCAGCATTTT.

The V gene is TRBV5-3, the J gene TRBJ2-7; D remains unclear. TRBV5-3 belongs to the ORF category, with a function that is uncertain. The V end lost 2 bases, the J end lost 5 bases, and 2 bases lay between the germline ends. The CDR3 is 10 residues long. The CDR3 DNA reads TGTGCCAGAAGCTTCGACGAGCAGTACTTC. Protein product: CARSFDEQYF.

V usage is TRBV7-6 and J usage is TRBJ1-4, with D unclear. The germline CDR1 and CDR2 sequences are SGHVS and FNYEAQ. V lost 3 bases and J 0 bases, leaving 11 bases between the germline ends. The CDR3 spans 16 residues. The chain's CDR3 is CASSFGTRTTNEKLFF. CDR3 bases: TGTGCCAGCAGCTTCGGTACAAGGACAACTAATGAAAAACTGTTTTTT.

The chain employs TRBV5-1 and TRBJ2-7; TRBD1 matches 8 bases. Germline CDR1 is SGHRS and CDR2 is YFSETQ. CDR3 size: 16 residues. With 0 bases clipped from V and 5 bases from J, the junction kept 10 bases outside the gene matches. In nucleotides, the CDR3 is TGCGCCAGCAGCTTGGCCCCGACAGGGGCAAGGAACGAGCAGTACTTC. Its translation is CASSLAPTGARNEQYF.

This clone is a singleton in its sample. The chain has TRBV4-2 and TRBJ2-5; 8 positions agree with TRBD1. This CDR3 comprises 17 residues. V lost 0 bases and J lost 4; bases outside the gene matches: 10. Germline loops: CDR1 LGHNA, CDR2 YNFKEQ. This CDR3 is CASSQDLRVGQGETQYF. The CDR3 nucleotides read TGTGCCAGCAGCCAAGATCTTCGCGTCGGACAGGGAGAGACCCAGTACTTC.

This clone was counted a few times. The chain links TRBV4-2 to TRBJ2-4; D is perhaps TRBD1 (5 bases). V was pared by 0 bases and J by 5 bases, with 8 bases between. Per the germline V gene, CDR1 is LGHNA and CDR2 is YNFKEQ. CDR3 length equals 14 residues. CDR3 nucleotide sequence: TGTGCCAGCAGCCAAGACAGGGAACAAAACATTCAGTACTTC. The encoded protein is CASSQDREQNIQYF.

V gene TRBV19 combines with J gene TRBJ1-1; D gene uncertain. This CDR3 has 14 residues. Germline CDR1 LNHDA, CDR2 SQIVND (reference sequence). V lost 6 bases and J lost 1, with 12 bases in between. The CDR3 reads CASSGESQNTEAFF. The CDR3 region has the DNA TGTGCCAGTAGCGGGGAGTCGCAGAACACTGAAGCTTTCTTT.

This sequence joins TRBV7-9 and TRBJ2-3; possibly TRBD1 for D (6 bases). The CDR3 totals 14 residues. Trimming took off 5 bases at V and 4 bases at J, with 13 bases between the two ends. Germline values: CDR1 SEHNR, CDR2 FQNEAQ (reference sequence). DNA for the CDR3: TGTGCCAGCAGCCTGGAGCAGGGGTCAGATACGCAGTATTTT. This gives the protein CASSLEQGSDTQYF.

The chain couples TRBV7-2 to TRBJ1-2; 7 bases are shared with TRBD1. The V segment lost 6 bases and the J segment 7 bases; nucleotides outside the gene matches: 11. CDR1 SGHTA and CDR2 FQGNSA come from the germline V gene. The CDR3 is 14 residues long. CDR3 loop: CASRLGGAPSGYTF. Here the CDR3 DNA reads TGTGCCAGCAGACTAGGGGGCGCCCCGTCTGGCTACACCTTC.

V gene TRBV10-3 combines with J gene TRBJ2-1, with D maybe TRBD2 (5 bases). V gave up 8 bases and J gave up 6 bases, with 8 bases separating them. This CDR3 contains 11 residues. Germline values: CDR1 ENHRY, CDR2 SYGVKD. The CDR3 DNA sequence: TGTGCCATCGGGAGTGCCAATGAGCAGTTCTTC. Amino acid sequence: CAIGSANEQFF.

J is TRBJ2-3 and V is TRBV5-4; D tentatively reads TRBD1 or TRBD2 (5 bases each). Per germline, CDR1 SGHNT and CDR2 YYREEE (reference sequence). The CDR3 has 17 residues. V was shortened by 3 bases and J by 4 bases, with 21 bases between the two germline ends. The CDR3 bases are TGTGCCAGCAGCTCATCCCCGGGGCCTCAGGGAGCAGATACGCAGTATTTT. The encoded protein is CASSSSPGPQGADTQYF.